The rows below give T cell receptor beta chains drawn from one sample of a study of T cells in Graves' hyperthyroidism and ophthalmopathy. One entry per CDR3 protein, called by TCRdb with MiXCR from the multiplex PCR reads. This sample yields 400,000 to 600,000 distinct CDR3 sequences, of which 20% are seen a single time; approximately 26% belongs to the top ten. Material for sequencing was blood. Source of these receptors: a man aged 18 to 29 with Graves' hyperthyroidism. Both conserved end residues are part of each CDR3. The order of the fields is D gene, J gene, V gene, clone size, CDR3 DNA, CDR3 protein. The D gene is left open where the match is weak. Not every row has a clone size; where given, it reads once, few, many or a size class.

NA,TRBJ2-7,TRBV28,NA,TGTGCCAGCGTCCGGGACCGCCAATTCTACGAGCAGTACTTC,CASVRDRQFYEQYF
NA,TRBJ2-2,TRBV20-1,few,TGCAGTGCTAGAGATCGGATAGGGTCAACCGGGGAGCTGTTTTTT,CSARDRIGSTGELFF
NA,TRBJ1-1,TRBV6-5,many,TGTGCCTCATCTTACGGGGCGGGCACTGAAGCTTTCTTT,CASSYGAGTEAFF
TRBD2,TRBJ2-7,TRBV5-1,many,TGCGCCAGCAGCGACGGGACTAGTAGTGAGCAGTACTTC,CASSDGTSSEQYF
TRBD1,TRBJ1-5,TRBV20-1,many,TGCAGTGCTACCCCGGACAGGGCCTATCAGCCCCAGCATTTT,CSATPDRAYQPQHF
NA,TRBJ1-1,TRBV20-1,many,TGCAGTGCTAGGCTGGCGCGGGGGCCGAACACTGAAGCTTTCTTT,CSARLARGPNTEAFF
TRBD2,TRBJ2-5,TRBV10-3,many,TGTGCCATCAGTGAGTCGACTAGCGGGGGGCAGCAAGAGACCCAGTACTTC,CAISESTSGGQQETQYF
TRBD1,TRBJ2-7,TRBV10-3,NA,TGTGCCATCAGTGAGCGAGAACAGGGGTGGCCCTACGAGCAGTACTTC,CAISEREQGWPYEQYF
NA,TRBJ2-5,TRBV28,many,TGTGCCAGCAGTTCCAGGGGATCCGAAGAGACCCAGTACTTC,CASSSRGSEETQYF
TRBD1,TRBJ2-5,TRBV12-3/TRBV12-4,many,TGTGCCAGCAGTCAATCCCCTGGGACAGGATCTCAAGAGACCCAGTACTTC,CASSQSPGTGSQETQYF
NA,TRBJ2-7,TRBV6-2/TRBV6-3,NA,TGTGCCAGCAGTTACAGGGCTGTAAACGAGCAGTACTTC,CASSYRAVNEQYF
NA,TRBJ1-5,TRBV5-1,many,TGCGCCAGCAGCTTGGGGCAGGGTCTCAATCAGCCCCAGCATTTT,CASSLGQGLNQPQHF
TRBD1,TRBJ1-5,TRBV28,few,TGTGCCAGCAGGCGCCGGGGAGGGGGCTATCAGCCCCAGCATTTT,CASRRRGGGYQPQHF
TRBD2,TRBJ2-7,TRBV6-1,NA,TGTGCCAGCACCGAGGGCGGGAGCATATCCTACGAGCAGTACTTC,CASTEGGSISYEQYF
NA,TRBJ1-2,TRBV27,NA,TGTGCCAGCAGTTTATCGGTCCAATCCCACTATGGCTACACCTTC,CASSLSVQSHYGYTF
TRBD2,TRBJ2-5,TRBV10-2,NA,TGCGCCAGCAGGGACCAGGCTAGCGGGGGGGCCCGGGAGACCCAGTACTTC,CASRDQASGGARETQYF
NA,TRBJ1-2,TRBV2,few,TGTGCCAGCAGGGGCGGGGACGGCAACTATGGCTACACCTTC,CASRGGDGNYGYTF
NA,TRBJ2-6,TRBV19,few,TGTGCCAGTAGGGGGGGACAGACCTTCTCTGGGGCCAACGTCCTGACTTTC,CASRGGQTFSGANVLTF
NA,TRBJ1-2,TRBV28,many,TGTGCCACATCTGCCACAGGGATTTTAAACTATGGCTACACCTTC,CATSATGILNYGYTF
NA,TRBJ1-1,TRBV18,NA,TGTGCCAGCTCCCAAGGTCAGGGTGGTGAAGCTTTCTTT,CASSQGQGGEAFF
TRBD1,TRBJ1-2,TRBV20-1,NA,TGCAGTGCTAGTGGCAGGGGGCGCGGAGTGCCCTATGGCTACACCTTC,CSASGRGRGVPYGYTF
NA,TRBJ2-2,TRBV12-3/TRBV12-4,NA,TGTGCCAGCAGCCTCCGGAGGGAGACCGGGGGGCTGTTTTTT,CASSLRRETGGLFF
NA,TRBJ2-2,TRBV12-3/TRBV12-4,many,TGTGCCAGCATAAGGGATCCAGCGGACACCGGGGAGCTGTTTTTT,CASIRDPADTGELFF
NA,TRBJ1-6,TRBV6-6,many,TGTGCCAGCAGTTACGGGACCCCAGGGGTGCATTCACCCCTCCACTTT,CASSYGTPGVHSPLHF
NA,TRBJ2-7,TRBV20-1,few,TGCAGTGCTAGAGACAGCTTTGTAGCCTACGAGCAGTACTTC,CSARDSFVAYEQYF
NA,TRBJ2-5,TRBV7-8,many,TGTGCCAGCAGCCCGGGACACCTCCAAGAGACCCAGTACTTC,CASSPGHLQETQYF
NA,TRBJ2-2,TRBV4-2,NA,TGTGCCAGCAGCCCCACCGGAATCACGAACACCGGGGAGCTGTTTTTT,CASSPTGITNTGELFF
NA,TRBJ1-1,TRBV19,NA,TGTGCCAGCACCAAACAGGGCATGAACACTGAAGCTTTCTTT,CASTKQGMNTEAFF
NA,TRBJ2-5,TRBV18,many,TGTGCCAGCTCACCGCCTTTGACTGCGGAGGAGACCCAGTACTTC,CASSPPLTAEETQYF
TRBD2,TRBJ2-2,TRBV27,many,TGTGCCAGCAGGGGACTAGCGGGGGTAACCGGGGAGCTGTTTTTT,CASRGLAGVTGELFF
TRBD1,TRBJ2-4,TRBV30,NA,TGTGCCTGGAACGGGCCAGGGGGCAGTAACATTCAGTACTTC,CAWNGPGGSNIQYF
TRBD1,TRBJ1-2,TRBV12-3/TRBV12-4,NA,TGTGCCAGCAGTCTCTCAGCGGACAGGGTTACTGGCTACACCTTC,CASSLSADRVTGYTF
TRBD2,TRBJ2-7,TRBV29-1,NA,TGCAGCGTTGAAGCCGGGACTAACTACGAGCAGTACTTC,CSVEAGTNYEQYF
TRBD1,TRBJ2-5,TRBV19,many,TGTGCCAGTAGTAGGACAGGGGGAGGGACCCAGTACTTC,CASSRTGGGTQYF
NA,TRBJ2-7,TRBV5-1,NA,TGCGCCAGCAGCCCTGCGTCCCCAGCCTACGAGCAGTACTTC,CASSPASPAYEQYF
NA,TRBJ1-6,TRBV3-1,few,TGTGCCAGCAGCCAAGAGTACTCACCCCTCCACTTT,CASSQEYSPLHF
TRBD1,TRBJ2-5,TRBV9,NA,TGTGCCAGCAGCGTTAGTTGGACAGGGTCGATCGAGACCCAGTACTTC,CASSVSWTGSIETQYF
NA,TRBJ1-5,TRBV25-1,NA,TGTGCCAGCAGGGGCCCGACGGACGACCGTGGCAATCAGCCCCAGCATTTT,CASRGPTDDRGNQPQHF
NA,TRBJ1-2,TRBV28,NA,TGTGCCAGCAGATACTCCCGGGTCTCGGATGGCTACACCTTC,CASRYSRVSDGYTF
TRBD1,TRBJ1-1,TRBV4-2,many,TGTGCCAGCAGGGCAGGGGGCTTCACTGAAGCTTTCTTT,CASRAGGFTEAFF
NA,TRBJ1-3,TRBV12-3/TRBV12-4,many,TGTGCCAGCAGTTTAGCGCAGCCTGGCTCTGGAAACACCATATATTTT,CASSLAQPGSGNTIYF
TRBD1,TRBJ2-7,TRBV3-1,NA,TGTGCCAGCAGCCCCCCGACAGGGATCGAGCAGTACTTC,CASSPPTGIEQYF
NA,TRBJ1-1,TRBV5-1,NA,TGCGCCAGCAGCCCCGCCAGGGATGAGTACACTGAAGCTTTCTTT,CASSPARDEYTEAFF
TRBD2,TRBJ2-5,TRBV6-5,many,TGTGCCAGCAGTTACTCGGGAGGTAGCGGGAAGACCCAGTACTTC,CASSYSGGSGKTQYF
NA,TRBJ1-5,TRBV28,many,TGTGCCAGCACCCCTATTGGCAATCAGCCCCAGCATTTT,CASTPIGNQPQHF
TRBD2,TRBJ2-2,TRBV28,few,TGTGCCAGCAGTGGCGGGGGGATCTCTGCGAACACCGGGGAGCTGTTTTTT,CASSGGGISANTGELFF
NA,TRBJ2-7,TRBV9,NA,TGTGCCAGCAGCGTAGTCGACAGCACCTACGAGCAGTACTTC,CASSVVDSTYEQYF
NA,TRBJ1-1,TRBV4-1,few,TGCGCCAGCAGCCGTGCGGGGGGATGGGAGACTGAAGCTTTCTTT,CASSRAGGWETEAFF